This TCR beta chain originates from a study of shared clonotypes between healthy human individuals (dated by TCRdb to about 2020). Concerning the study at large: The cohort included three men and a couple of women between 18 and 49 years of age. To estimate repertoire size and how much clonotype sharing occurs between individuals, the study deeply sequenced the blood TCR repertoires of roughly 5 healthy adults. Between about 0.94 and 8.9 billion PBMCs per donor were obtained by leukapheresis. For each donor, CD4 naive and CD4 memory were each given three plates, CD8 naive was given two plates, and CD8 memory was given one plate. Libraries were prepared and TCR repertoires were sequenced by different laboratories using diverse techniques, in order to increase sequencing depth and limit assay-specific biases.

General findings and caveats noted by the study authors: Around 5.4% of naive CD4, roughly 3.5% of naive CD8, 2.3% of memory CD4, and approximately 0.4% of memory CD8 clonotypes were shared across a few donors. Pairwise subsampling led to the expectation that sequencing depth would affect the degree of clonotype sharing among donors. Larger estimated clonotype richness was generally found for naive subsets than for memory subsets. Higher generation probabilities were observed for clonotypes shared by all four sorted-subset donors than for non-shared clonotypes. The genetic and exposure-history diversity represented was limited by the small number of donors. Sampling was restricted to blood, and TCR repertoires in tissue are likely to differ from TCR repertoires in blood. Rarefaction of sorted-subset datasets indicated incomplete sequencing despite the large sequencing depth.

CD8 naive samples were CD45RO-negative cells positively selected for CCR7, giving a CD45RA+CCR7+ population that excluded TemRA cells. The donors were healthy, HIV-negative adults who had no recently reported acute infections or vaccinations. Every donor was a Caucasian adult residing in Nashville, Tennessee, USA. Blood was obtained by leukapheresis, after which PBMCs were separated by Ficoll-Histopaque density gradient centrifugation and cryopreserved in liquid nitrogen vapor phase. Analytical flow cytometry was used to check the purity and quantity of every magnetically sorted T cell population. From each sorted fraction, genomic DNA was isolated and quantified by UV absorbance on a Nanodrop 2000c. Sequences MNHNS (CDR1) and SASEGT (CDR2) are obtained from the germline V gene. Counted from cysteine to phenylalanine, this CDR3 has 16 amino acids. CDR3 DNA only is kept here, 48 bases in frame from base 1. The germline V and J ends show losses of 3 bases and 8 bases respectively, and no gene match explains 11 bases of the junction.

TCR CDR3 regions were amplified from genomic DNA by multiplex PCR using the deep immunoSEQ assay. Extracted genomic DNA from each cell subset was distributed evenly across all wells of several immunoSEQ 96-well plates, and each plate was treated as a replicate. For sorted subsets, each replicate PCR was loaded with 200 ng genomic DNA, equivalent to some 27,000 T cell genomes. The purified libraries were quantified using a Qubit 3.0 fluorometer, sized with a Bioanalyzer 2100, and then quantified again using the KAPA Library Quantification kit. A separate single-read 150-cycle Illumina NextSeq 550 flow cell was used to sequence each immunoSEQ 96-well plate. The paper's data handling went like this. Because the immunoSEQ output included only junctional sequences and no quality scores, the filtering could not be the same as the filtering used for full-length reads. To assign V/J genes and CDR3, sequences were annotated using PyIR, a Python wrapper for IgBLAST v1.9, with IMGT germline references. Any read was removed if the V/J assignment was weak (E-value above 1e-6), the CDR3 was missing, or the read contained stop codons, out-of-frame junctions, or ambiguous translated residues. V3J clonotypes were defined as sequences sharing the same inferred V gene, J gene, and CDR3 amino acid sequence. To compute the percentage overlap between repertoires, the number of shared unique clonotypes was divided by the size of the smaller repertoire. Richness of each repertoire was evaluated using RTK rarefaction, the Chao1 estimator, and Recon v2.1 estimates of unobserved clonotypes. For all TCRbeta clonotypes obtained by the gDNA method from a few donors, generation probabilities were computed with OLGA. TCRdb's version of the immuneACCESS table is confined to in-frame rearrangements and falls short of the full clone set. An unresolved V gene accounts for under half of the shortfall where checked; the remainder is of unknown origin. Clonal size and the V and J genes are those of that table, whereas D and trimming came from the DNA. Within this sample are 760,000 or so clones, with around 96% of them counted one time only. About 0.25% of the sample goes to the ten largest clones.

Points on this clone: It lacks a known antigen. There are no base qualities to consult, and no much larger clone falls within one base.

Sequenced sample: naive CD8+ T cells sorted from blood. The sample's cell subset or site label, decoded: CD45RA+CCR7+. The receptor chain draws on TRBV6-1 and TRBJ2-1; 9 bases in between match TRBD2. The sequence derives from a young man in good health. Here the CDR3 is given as CASSDPFSGSIDEQFF. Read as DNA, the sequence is TGTGCCAGCAGTGACCCTTTTAGCGGGAGTATTGATGAGCAGTTCTTC.